These 7 T cell receptor beta chains originate from one sample sequenced in a study of T cell repertoires in cytomegalovirus infection. For these receptors, no antigen is known. Via MiXCR, TCRdb re-called the reads, giving one row per CDR3 protein. The table lists roughly 500,000 distinct CDR3 sequences, approximately 40% of them singletons. This specimen was cultured PBMCs, taken from culture after CMV antigen stimulation. The origin of the receptors is a human donor in good health (CMV status not recorded). Some clones in this sample may be carry-over from other donors' samples.

This clonotype was seen only a few times. This rearrangement joins TRBV6-2 or TRBV6-3 to TRBJ2-1, with 9 nucleotides matching TRBD1. This CDR3 region has 14 residues. In germline, CDR1 is MNHEY, CDR2 SVGEGT. Unmatched junction bases numbered 7, after V lost 6 bases and J lost 7 bases. The chain's CDR3 is CASRPGQGVNEQFF. As DNA, the CDR3 is TGTGCCAGCAGGCCGGGACAGGGAGTTAATGAGCAGTTCTTC.

CDR3 nucleotides: TGTGCCAGCAGTCCCACGACCTCGGGAGATACGCAGTATTTT. It codes for CASSPTTSGDTQYF. The rearrangement uses TRBV12-3 or TRBV12-4 and TRBJ2-3; D not certain. V was pared by 5 bases and J by 5 bases, with 14 bases between. CDR3 length equals 14 residues.

The chain has TRBV2 and TRBJ1-1; 10 bases agree with TRBD1. The length of the CDR3 is 16 residues. V lost 4 bases, J lost 2 bases, and 7 bases stayed unmatched. The germline V gene has CDR1 SNHLY and CDR2 FYNNEI. DNA for the CDR3: TGTGCCAGCAGTGTTTGGACAGGGGGGTCCAACACTGAAGCTTTCTTT. Encoded protein: CASSVWTGGSNTEAFF. The full variable domain, with the rest looked up from reference TRBV2 and TRBJ1-1, is EPEVTQTPSHQVTQMGQEVILRCVPISNHLYFYWYRQILGQKVEFLVSFYNNEISEKSEIFDDQFSVERPDGSNFTLKIRSTKLEDSAMYFCASSVWTGGSNTEAFFGQGTRLTVV.

This clonotype has just a few counts. The genes are TRBV6-6 and TRBJ2-1, with D unresolved. Germline assignment: CDR1 MNHNY and CDR2 SVGAGI (reference sequence). V dropped 4 bases and J dropped 5 bases, with 24 bases sitting between them. The CDR3 has 18 residues. The DNA of the CDR3 is TGTGCCAGCAGTTCCATTGGGAACAGCAAAGGGCCCAACAATGAGCAGTTCTTC. Its protein is CASSSIGNSKGPNNEQFF.

The chain joins TRBV5-1 to TRBJ2-2, with D uncertain. Trimming pared 4 bases from V and 3 bases from J, leaving 10 bases between. Germline assignment: CDR1 SGHRS and CDR2 YFSETQ. The CDR3 loop spans 14 amino acids. CDR3 residues: CASSLRRYTGELFF. The CDR3, as DNA: TGCGCCAGCAGCCTCCGACGGTACACCGGGGAGCTGTTTTTT.

The chain combines TRBV10-1 with TRBJ2-6; D possibly corresponds to TRBD1 (5 bases). Between the trimmed V and J ends, which lost 2 bases and 0 bases, there was a span of 17 bases. The germline gives CDR1 WNHNN, CDR2 SYGVQD (reference sequence). This CDR3 contains 19 residues. The CDR3: CASSEIHALGLSGANVLTF. The CDR3 nucleotides read TGCGCCAGCAGTGAGATTCACGCCCTGGGGCTCTCTGGGGCCAACGTCCTGACTTTC.

The chain combines TRBV11-2 with TRBJ2-7; D unresolved. V lost 0 bases to trimming and J lost 8 bases, with 8 bases between them. The germline V gene encodes CDR1 SGHAT and CDR2 FQNNGV. The CDR3 loop spans 12 amino acids. CDR3 loop: CASSLDSEKQYF. The CDR3 nucleotides read TGTGCCAGCAGCTTAGATTCTGAAAAGCAGTACTTC.